This record covers a single TCR beta chain. As yet, its antigen is unknown. The data originate from a study of T-cell memory formation after mild COVID-19. Overall study results and limits: Most CD4+ clones that shrank were in CM and EM, while CD8+ ones turned up in EMRA. Some responding clones appeared in pre-infection memory, suggesting cross-reactive memory joined. Among clones contracting day 15 to 85, CD4/CD8 was balanced, whereas later expanders leaned CD4+.

Barcoded TCR alpha and TCR beta cDNA libraries with UMIs came from 5'RACE using constant-segment primers. TCRdb reanalysed the 5' RACE reads using MiXCR and keeps one entry per CDR3 protein. The sample consists of about 430,000 distinct CDR3 sequences, 20% to 25% of them appearing once. The clonotype originates from an adult woman who had mild COVID-19 (a few samples of this study predate the infection). Cell type and time point are not known. The sequencing sample was made of PBMCs or a T cell subset sorted from them (not recorded which).

The DNA of the CDR3 is TGTGCCAGCAGCACGACGGCGAGCTCCTACGAGCAGTACTTC. It codes for CASSTTASSYEQYF. This sequence joins TRBV6-2 or TRBV6-3 and TRBJ2-7; D unresolved. V was trimmed by 6 bases and J by 0 bases, leaving 12 bases between them. The germline CDR1 and CDR2 sequences are MNHEY and SVGEGT. There are 14 residues in the CDR3.